This T cell receptor (beta chain) was sequenced during a study of cytomegalovirus exposure and HLA in healthy donors. Study observations and caveats: Further analysis, carried out later, found HLA-associated TCR beta chains more clonally expanded than equally common other chains.

As for this clone: Antigen unknown.

Per the germline V gene, CDR1 is MGHRA and CDR2 is YSYEKL. V was trimmed by 1 base and J by 3 bases, leaving 16 bases between them. This CDR3 region has 16 residues. Primers: 60 Vbeta forward and 13 Jbeta reverse. The protocol was immunoSEQ multiplex PCR, while the TCRdb copy is restricted to in-frame clones and leaves out a portion. The sample table includes about 55,000 clones. This TCR was sampled from a middle-aged man in good health and CMV-seropositive. The sequenced sample consisted of PBMCs. The rearrangement uses TRBV4-1 and TRBJ2-7, with a weak D call TRBD1 (6 bases). The CDR3 DNA reads TGCGCCAGCAGCCAAGTAGGACAGAAAATCGTCTACGAGCAGTACTTC. Translation gives CASSQVGQKIVYEQYF.